One sample yielded the 32 T cell receptor beta chains listed below, sequenced in a study of cytomegalovirus exposure and HLA in healthy donors. Both 60 Vbeta primers and 13 Jbeta primers went into the PCR. Sequenced by immunoSEQ multiplex PCR; TCRdb stores in-frame clones only, minus some. The top ten clones hold 1.5% to 2% of a sample with under 150,000 clones, about a tenth of them seen once. The sequenced sample was PBMCs. Receptor source: a male donor in good health and CMV-seronegative.

The J gene is TRBJ1-2, the V gene TRBV9; D unresolved. There are 14 residues in the CDR3. The V and J ends lost 0 bases and 5 bases respectively, with 11 bases between them. Germline CDR1 reads SGDLS; CDR2 reads YYNGEE. The CDR3 reads CASSVDGTVYGYTF. The CDR3 DNA reads TGTGCCAGCAGCGTAGACGGTACGGTTTATGGCTACACCTTC.

This clone has more than one count but fewer than ten. The chain employs TRBV6-1 and TRBJ2-3; TRBD1 matches at 7 bases. The V gene end was trimmed by 4 bases and the J gene end by 1 base; junction bases not matched to a gene: 5. The CDR3 is 15 amino acids. Germline values: CDR1 MNHNS, CDR2 SASEGT. CDR3 residues: CASSGWTGRTDTQYF. CDR3 nucleotides: TGTGCCAGCAGTGGGTGGACAGGCCGCACAGATACGCAGTATTTT.

V is TRBV25-1 and J is TRBJ2-5; TRBD2 agrees at 7 bases. The length of the CDR3 is 13 residues. Germline CDR1 reads MGHDK; CDR2 reads SYGVNS. With 5 bases clipped from V and 11 bases from J, the junction kept 11 bases outside the gene matches. The CDR3, as DNA: TGTGCCAGCAGTTTCCCCTCGGGAGGAGAGCAGTACTTC. The encoded protein is CASSFPSGGEQYF.

This clone was seen only a few times. J is TRBJ2-5 and V is TRBV5-8; 8 nucleotides match TRBD1. Germline trimming cut 4 bases from V and 3 bases from J; bases unmatched to any gene: 11. Germline V CDR1 and CDR2: SGHTS, YDEGEE. The CDR3 totals 16 residues. CDR3 nucleotides: TGTGCCAGCAGCGTAAAAGAGGACAGGGTGGAAGAGACCCAGTACTTC. Its protein is CASSVKEDRVEETQYF.

This clone was counted a few times. The rearrangement uses TRBV11-3 and TRBJ2-5; TRBD2 agrees at 16 bases. V gave up 4 bases and J gave up 5 bases; unmatched junction bases: 16. The CDR3 is 20 amino acids. Per germline, CDR1 SGHNT and CDR2 YENEEA. The CDR3 loop is CASSWGLAGGPGGEVETQYF. The CDR3 bases are TGTGCCAGCAGCTGGGGACTAGCGGGAGGGCCAGGGGGTGAAGTTGAGACCCAGTACTTC. The whole variable domain, remainder taken from reference TRBV11-3 and TRBJ2-5, is EAGVVQSPRYKIIEKKQPVAFWCNPISGHNTLYWYLQNLGQGPELLIRYENEEAVDDSQLPKDRFSAERLKGVDSTLKIQPAELGDSAVYLCASSWGLAGGPGGEVETQYFGPGTRLLVL.

The chain joins TRBV7-2 to TRBJ1-1; 7 positions match TRBD1. V shed 1 base, J shed 1 base, and the junction held 3 bases outside the gene matches. The germline V gene encodes CDR1 SGHTA and CDR2 FQGNSA. The CDR3 loop spans 15 amino acids. CDR3 bases: TGTGCCAGCAGCTTAGTCCCAGGGGGGAACACTGAAGCTTTCTTT. Its translation: CASSLVPGGNTEAFF. Full variable domain (outside the CDR3, taken from reference TRBV7-2 and TRBJ1-1): GAGVSQSPSNKVTEKGKDVELRCDPISGHTALYWYRQSLGQGLEFLIYFQGNSAPDKSGLPSDRFSAERTGGSVSTLTIQRTQQEDSAVYLCASSLVPGGNTEAFFGQGTRLTVV.

The V call is TRBV4-2, the J call TRBJ1-1; 7 bases are shared with TRBD1. J was trimmed by 1 base and V by 4 bases; bases with no gene match: 6. The CDR3 consists of 15 residues. Germline-derived CDR1 and CDR2 are LGHNA and YNFKEQ. This CDR3 reads CASSRAGQQNTEAFF. CDR3 nucleotide sequence: TGTGCCAGCAGCCGCGCGGGACAGCAGAACACTGAAGCTTTCTTT.

The chain uses TRBV27 and TRBJ1-2, with 7 bases identical to TRBD1. This CDR3 has 16 residues. Trimming at V came to 4 bases and at J to 1 base, leaving 9 bases not matched to a gene. The V gene's germline CDR1 is MNHEY and CDR2 SMNVEV (reference sequence). CDR3 bases: TGTGCCAGCAGTTCGCGTATGGGACAGATTAACTATGGCTACACCTTC. Encoded protein: CASSSRMGQINYGYTF.

This sequence joins TRBV7-3 and TRBJ2-5, with 7 bases matching TRBD2. The junction had 1 base not matched to a gene; V was cut back by 2 bases and J by 1 base. The CDR3 loop spans 14 amino acids. Per the germline V gene, CDR1 is SGHTA and CDR2 is FQGTGA. In DNA, the CDR3 is TGTGCCAGCAGCTTAGGCGGGAGCCAAGAGACCCAGTACTTC. Translation gives CASSLGGSQETQYF.

Here the CDR3 DNA reads TGCAGCGTTGAAGGGACAGGAGGAATGAACACTGAAGCTTTCTTT. Translated: CSVEGTGGMNTEAFF. This rearrangement joins TRBV29-1 to TRBJ1-1, with 7 bases aligning to TRBD1. This CDR3 contains 15 residues. The ends lost 1 base at V and 0 bases at J; junction bases unmatched: 5. From germline, CDR1 is SQVTM and CDR2 ANQGSEA.

The chain is built from TRBV27 and TRBJ2-1; 8 bases line up with TRBD2. J gave up 12 bases and V 3 bases, and 13 bases lay outside the gene matches. The CDR3 spans 15 residues. Germline V lookup: CDR1 MNHEY, CDR2 SMNVEV (reference sequence). The DNA of the CDR3 is TGTGCCAGCAGTTTGGAACTAGCGGATCCCGTAGGGCAGTTCTTC. Residues: CASSLELADPVGQFF.

The chain combines TRBV27 with TRBJ2-7; D is perhaps TRBD2 (5 bases). Deletions cut 4 bases from V and 1 base from J, with 8 bases between. This CDR3 has 13 amino acids. Germline values: CDR1 MNHEY, CDR2 SMNVEV (reference sequence). CDR3 nucleotides: TGTGCCAGCAGTTCAGCGGTATCCTACGAGCAGTACTTC. Protein product: CASSSAVSYEQYF.

The chain is built from TRBV4-3 and TRBJ2-1; a weak D match, TRBD1 (5 bases). V was clipped by 2 bases and J by 10 bases, with 12 bases between them. The CDR3 is 13 amino acids. Looked up from germline, CDR1 is LGHNA and CDR2 is YSLEER. The CDR3 region is CASSQLQGWEQFF. The CDR3 bases are TGCGCCAGCAGCCAACTCCAGGGTTGGGAGCAGTTCTTC.

This clone has a handful of counts. The CDR3, as DNA: TGTGCCAGCAGCCAGGGAGCCGCAGTATACAATGAGCAGTTCTTC. It translates to CASSQGAAVYNEQFF. The J gene is TRBJ2-1, the V gene TRBV4-2; D may be TRBD2 (5 bases). Germline lookup yields CDR1 LGHNA and CDR2 YNFKEQ. CDR3 length equals 15 residues. The V gene lost 3 bases and the J gene lost 4 bases, with 13 bases spanning the gap.

This clone was detected a few times. This chain links TRBV27 with TRBJ2-1, with D possibly matching TRBD2 (5 bases). Trimming stripped 7 bases from V and 5 bases from J, with 12 bases between. The germline gives CDR1 MNHEY, CDR2 SMNVEV (reference sequence). The CDR3 loop spans 13 amino acids. The CDR3 DNA follows: TGTGCCAGCACTTCGTGGCGGGACAATGAGCAGTTCTTC. This translates into CASTSWRDNEQFF.

In this sample, this clone turned up a few times. This chain uses TRBV4-2 with TRBJ2-4; 11 nucleotides agree with TRBD2. V shed 0 bases and J 1 base; nucleotides not matched to a gene: 8. Germline CDR1 reads LGHNA; CDR2 reads YNFKEQ. The CDR3 has 19 residues. The CDR3 protein is CASSQEASGRRGAKNIQYF. The CDR3, as DNA: TGTGCCAGCAGCCAAGAAGCTAGCGGGAGGCGAGGGGCCAAAAACATTCAGTACTTC.

This clone was counted a few times. The chain recombines TRBV29-1 with TRBJ2-5; 7 bases fit TRBD1. The V and J ends lost 6 bases and 5 bases, in that order; junction bases with no gene match: 9. Germline assignment: CDR1 SQVTM and CDR2 ANQGSEA. This CDR3 is 13 amino acids long. The CDR3 sequence is CSVTGQRMETQYF. CDR3 nucleotides: TGCAGCGTAACGGGACAGAGAATGGAGACCCAGTACTTC.

CDR3 residues: CASSFGATKNTEAFF. Here the CDR3 DNA reads TGCGCCAGCAGCTTTGGGGCCACTAAGAACACTGAAGCTTTCTTT. The chain combines TRBV5-1 with TRBJ1-1; tentative D call: TRBD1 (5 bases). CDR3 length equals 15 residues. The germline V and J ends were trimmed by 2 bases and 1 base, with 12 bases remaining between them. Germline V CDR1 and CDR2: SGHRS, YFSETQ.

This clone was seen a handful of times. The chain combines TRBV7-2 with TRBJ2-5; TRBD1 aligns across 7 bases. V shed 5 bases, J shed 5 bases, and the junction held 8 bases outside the gene matches. CDR3 size: 14 residues. Germline values: CDR1 SGHTA, CDR2 FQGNSA. CDR3 DNA sequence: TGTGCCAGCAGCAGCGACAGGGCTCAGGAGACCCAGTACTTC. It is translated as CASSSDRAQETQYF.

This clone was detected a few times. V gene TRBV4-2 combines with J gene TRBJ1-1; D gene uncertain. This CDR3 region has 15 residues. V was pared by 4 bases and J by 1 base, with 13 bases between. Germline CDR1 and CDR2: LGHNA and YNFKEQ. The CDR3 loop reads CASSRPGVGNTEAFF. CDR3 coding DNA: TGTGCCAGCAGCCGGCCCGGGGTGGGGAACACTGAAGCTTTCTTT.

This clone was seen a few times. The chain recombines TRBV19 with TRBJ1-1; the D gene is possibly TRBD1 (5 bases). CDR3 length: 12 residues. Trimming shortened V by 10 bases and J by 4 bases, and 13 bases separated the two germline ends. Germline loops: CDR1 LNHDA, CDR2 SQIVND (reference sequence). CDR3 sequence (DNA): TGTGCCACTACGACAGCGACCACTGAAGCTTTCTTT. The encoded protein is CATTTATTEAFF. The whole variable domain, filled in from reference TRBV19 and TRBJ1-1, reads DGGITQSPKYLFRKEGQNVTLSCEQNLNHDAMYWYRQDPGQGLRLIYYSQIVNDFQKGDIAEGYSVSREKKESFPLTVTSAQKNPTAFYLCATTTATTEAFFGQGTRLTVV.

The chain uses TRBV5-1 and TRBJ2-2, with 7 positions matching TRBD2. The trim removed 0 bases at V and 1 base at J, leaving 3 bases unmatched. This CDR3 spans 16 amino acids. Germline loops: CDR1 SGHRS, CDR2 YFSETQ. In DNA, the CDR3 is TGCGCCAGCAGCTTGGAGGTAGCGGGGAACACCGGGGAGCTGTTTTTT. This sequence encodes CASSLEVAGNTGELFF.

The chain uses TRBV5-1 and TRBJ2-5; D gene unclear. CDR3 length equals 12 residues. Germline V gene lookup returns CDR1 SGHRS and CDR2 YFSETQ. V was clipped by 0 bases and J by 5 bases, with 5 bases between them. Here the CDR3 DNA reads TGCGCCAGCAGCTTGGTTAGCGAGACCCAGTACTTC. It is translated as CASSLVSETQYF. The entire variable domain, with the rest obtained from reference TRBV5-1 and TRBJ2-5, is as follows: KAGVTQTPRYLIKTRGQQVTLSCSPISGHRSVSWYQQTPGQGLQFLFEYFSETQRNKGNFPGRFSGRQFSNSRSEMNVSTLELGDSALYLCASSLVSETQYFGPGTRLLVL.

V is TRBV16 and J is TRBJ2-2; 7 bases align to TRBD1. The J segment lost 7 bases and the V segment lost 4 bases, leaving 6 bases of the junction unmatched. The CDR3 length is 14 residues. Germline CDR1 KGHSY, CDR2 FQNENV. The chain's CDR3 is CASSRGQANGELFF. The DNA of the CDR3 is TGTGCCAGCAGCCGAGGACAGGCCAACGGGGAGCTGTTTTTT.

This clone was recorded a few times. The junction shows a germline mismatch at one end, possibly a read error. V gene TRBV11-2 combines with J gene TRBJ1-1; 7 bases agree with TRBD1. Germline assignment: CDR1 SGHAT and CDR2 FQNNGV. This CDR3 region has 13 residues. The CDR3 reads CASSLVTGRIRLF. The DNA of the CDR3 is TGTGCCAGCAGCTTAGTGACAGGGAGAATTCGGCTCTTT.

The chain employs TRBV2 and TRBJ1-3; TRBD1 matches at 7 bases. CDR3 length: 15 amino acids. With V trimmed by 11 bases and J by 0 bases, 10 bases remained unmatched. In germline, CDR1 is SNHLY, CDR2 FYNNEI. The CDR3 loop is CAGQYGTVSGNTIYF. CDR3 DNA sequence: TGTGCCGGCCAGTACGGGACAGTCTCTGGAAACACCATATATTTT.

The rearrangement joins TRBV27 to TRBJ1-5; TRBD1 matches 7 bases. The V and J ends lost 3 bases and 7 bases, in that order; junction bases with no gene match: 3. The CDR3 is made up of 13 amino acids. CDR1 and CDR2 from the germline V gene are MNHEY and SMNVEV (reference sequence). DNA for the CDR3: TGTGCCAGCAGTTTCGCAGGGGGGCAGCCCCAGCATTTT. Translating it yields CASSFAGGQPQHF.

This clone came up a few times. V is TRBV2 and J is TRBJ1-5; D not certain. V was cut by 5 bases and J by 0 bases, with 23 bases left in between. The germline gives CDR1 SNHLY, CDR2 FYNNEI. The CDR3 spans 19 residues. CDR3 sequence: CASSRAPSLFLYSNQPQHF. CDR3 sequence (DNA): TGTGCCAGCAGTCGCGCCCCGTCCCTTTTCCTCTATAGCAATCAGCCCCAGCATTTT.

The chain couples TRBV2 to TRBJ1-1; 9 nucleotides line up with TRBD1. Germline CDR1 is SNHLY and CDR2 is FYNNEI. The CDR3 extends over 15 amino acids. The V and J ends lost 8 bases and 5 bases, in that order; junction bases with no gene match: 12. DNA of the CDR3: TGTGCCAGCGCGACAGGGGGTGGACGAAGGACTGAAGCTTTCTTT. Translated, it gives CASATGGGRRTEAFF.

This clone was detected only a few times. The rearrangement links TRBV5-1 to TRBJ2-1; TRBD1 matches at 7 bases. Germline lookup yields CDR1 SGHRS and CDR2 YFSETQ. CDR3 length: 12 amino acids. The V gene end was trimmed by 4 bases and the J gene end by 12 bases; junction bases not matched to a gene: 7. CDR3 protein: CASSERGRVQFF. The DNA of the CDR3 is TGCGCCAGCAGCGAAAGGGGGCGAGTGCAGTTCTTC.

The V call is TRBV5-5, the J call TRBJ1-4, with D possibly TRBD1 on 6 matching bases. V dropped 4 bases and J dropped 8 bases, with 15 bases sitting between them. The CDR3 sequence is 14 residues long. In germline, CDR1 is SGHKS, CDR2 YYEKEE (reference sequence). CDR3 bases: TGTGCCAGCAGCCCAGGACAGTTTCGAGAAAAACTGTTTTTT. It translates to CASSPGQFREKLFF.

A few counts support this clone. The CDR3 protein is CASSAPSGAAYEQYF. The CDR3 coding sequence is TGTGCCAGCAGTGCACCTAGCGGGGCGGCCTACGAGCAGTACTTC. The chain joins TRBV6-1 to TRBJ2-7, with TRBD2 identical over 9 bases. The CDR3 is made up of 15 amino acids. V lost 4 bases, J lost 2 bases, and 6 bases stayed unmatched. Germline V gene lookup returns CDR1 MNHNS and CDR2 SASEGT.